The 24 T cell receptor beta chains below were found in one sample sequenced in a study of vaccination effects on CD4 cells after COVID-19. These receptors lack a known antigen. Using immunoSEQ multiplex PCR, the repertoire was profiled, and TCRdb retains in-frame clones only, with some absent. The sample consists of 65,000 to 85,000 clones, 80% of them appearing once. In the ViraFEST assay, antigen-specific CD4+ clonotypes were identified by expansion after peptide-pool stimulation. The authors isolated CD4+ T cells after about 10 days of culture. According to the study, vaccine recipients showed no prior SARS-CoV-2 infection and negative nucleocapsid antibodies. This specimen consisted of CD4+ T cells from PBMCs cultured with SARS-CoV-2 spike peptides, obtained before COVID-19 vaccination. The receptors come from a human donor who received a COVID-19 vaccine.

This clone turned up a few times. Written as DNA, the CDR3 is TGTGCCAGCAGCTTACCAGGGGGCGAGCAGTACGTC. This gives the protein CASSLPGGEQYV. The J gene is TRBJ2-7, the V gene TRBV7-9; TRBD1 aligns across 7 bases. Germline loops: CDR1 SEHNR, CDR2 FQNEAQ (reference sequence). The CDR3 is 12 residues long. The V and J ends lost 2 bases and 6 bases, in that order; junction bases with no gene match: 1.

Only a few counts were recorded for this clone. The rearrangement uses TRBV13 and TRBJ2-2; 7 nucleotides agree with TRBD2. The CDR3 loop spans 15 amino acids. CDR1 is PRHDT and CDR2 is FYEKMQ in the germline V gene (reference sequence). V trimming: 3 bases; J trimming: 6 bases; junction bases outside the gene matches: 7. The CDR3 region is CASSFGGTTSGELFF. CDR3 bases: TGTGCCAGCAGCTTCGGGGGGACCACTTCCGGGGAGCTGTTTTTT.

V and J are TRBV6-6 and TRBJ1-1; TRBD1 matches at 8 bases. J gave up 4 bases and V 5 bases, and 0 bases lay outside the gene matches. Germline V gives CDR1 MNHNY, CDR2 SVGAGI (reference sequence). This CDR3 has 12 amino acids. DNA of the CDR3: TGTGCCAGCAGTACAGGGGGCACTGAAGCTTTCTTT. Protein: CASSTGGTEAFF.

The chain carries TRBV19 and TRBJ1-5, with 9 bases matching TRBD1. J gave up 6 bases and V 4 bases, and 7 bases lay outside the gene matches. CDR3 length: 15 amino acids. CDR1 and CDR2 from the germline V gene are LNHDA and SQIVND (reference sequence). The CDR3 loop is CASSKGQGLPQPQHF. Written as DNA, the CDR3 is TGTGCCAGTAGTAAGGGACAGGGCTTGCCTCAGCCCCAGCATTTT.

CDR3 amino acids: CANRDVTSGDGETQYF. CDR3 sequence (DNA): TGTGCCAACCGGGATGTGACTAGCGGGGACGGGGAGACCCAGTACTTC. The chain joins TRBV25-1 to TRBJ2-5; 11 bases align to TRBD2. The junction had 15 bases not matched to a gene; V was cut back by 10 bases and J by 5 bases. CDR3 length: 16 amino acids. Germline assignment: CDR1 MGHDK and CDR2 SYGVNS. Looking up the rest from reference TRBV25-1 and TRBJ2-5 gives the full variable domain: EADIYQTPRYLVIGTGKKITLECSQTMGHDKMYWYQQDPGMELHLIHYSYGVNSTEKGDLSSESTVSRIRTEHFPLTLESARPSHTSQYLCANRDVTSGDGETQYFGPGTRLLVL.

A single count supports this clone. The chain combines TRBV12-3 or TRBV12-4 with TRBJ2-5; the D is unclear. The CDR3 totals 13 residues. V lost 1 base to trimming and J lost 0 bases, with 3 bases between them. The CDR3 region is CASSLGHQETQYF. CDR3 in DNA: TGTGCCAGCAGTTTAGGACACCAAGAGACCCAGTACTTC.

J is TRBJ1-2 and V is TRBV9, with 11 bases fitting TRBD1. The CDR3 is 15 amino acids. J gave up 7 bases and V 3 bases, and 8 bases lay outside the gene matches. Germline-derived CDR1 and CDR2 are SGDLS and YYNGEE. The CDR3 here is CASSAWTGGAAGYTF. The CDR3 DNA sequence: TGTGCCAGCAGCGCCTGGACAGGGGGCGCGGCTGGCTACACCTTC.

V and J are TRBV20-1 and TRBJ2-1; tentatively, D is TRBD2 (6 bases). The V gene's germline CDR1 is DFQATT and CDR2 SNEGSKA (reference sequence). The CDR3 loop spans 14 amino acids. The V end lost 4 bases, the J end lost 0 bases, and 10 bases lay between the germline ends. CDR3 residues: CSATDGSSYNEQFF. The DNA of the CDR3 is TGCAGTGCTACTGACGGGAGCTCCTACAATGAGCAGTTCTTC.

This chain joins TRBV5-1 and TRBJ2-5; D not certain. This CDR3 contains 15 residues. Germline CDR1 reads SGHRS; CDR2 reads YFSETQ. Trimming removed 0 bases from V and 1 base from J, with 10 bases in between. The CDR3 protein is CASSLVGMGQETQYF. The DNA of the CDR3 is TGCGCCAGCAGCTTGGTGGGGATGGGCCAAGAGACCCAGTACTTC.

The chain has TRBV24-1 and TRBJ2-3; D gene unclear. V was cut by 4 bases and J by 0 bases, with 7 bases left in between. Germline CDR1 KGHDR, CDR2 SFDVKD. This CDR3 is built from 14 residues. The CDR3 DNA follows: TGTGCCACCAGTGACCCGATTAGCACAGATACGCAGTATTTT. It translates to CATSDPISTDTQYF.

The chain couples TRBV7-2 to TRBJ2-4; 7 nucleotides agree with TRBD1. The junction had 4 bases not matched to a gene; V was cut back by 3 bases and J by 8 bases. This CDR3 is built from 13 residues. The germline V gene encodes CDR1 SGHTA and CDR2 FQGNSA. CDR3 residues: CASSFNRGDIQYF. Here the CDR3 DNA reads TGTGCCAGCAGCTTTAACAGGGGAGACATTCAGTACTTC.

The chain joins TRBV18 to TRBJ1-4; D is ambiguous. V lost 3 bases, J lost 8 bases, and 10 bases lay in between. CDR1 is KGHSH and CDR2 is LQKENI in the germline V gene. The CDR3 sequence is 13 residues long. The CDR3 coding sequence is TGTGCCAGCTCACCTAGGGAGGCCGAAAAACTGTTTTTT. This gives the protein CASSPREAEKLFF.

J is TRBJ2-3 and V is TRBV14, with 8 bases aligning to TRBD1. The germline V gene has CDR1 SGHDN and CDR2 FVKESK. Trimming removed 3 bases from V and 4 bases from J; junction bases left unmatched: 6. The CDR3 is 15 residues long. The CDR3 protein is CASSQDRVRADTQYF. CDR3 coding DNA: TGTGCCAGCAGCCAGGACAGGGTCCGCGCAGATACGCAGTATTTT.

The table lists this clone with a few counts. The CDR3 sequence is CAWRIAGGADTF. In DNA, the CDR3 is TGTGCCTGGAGAATAGCGGGTGGAGCAGACACCTTC. The chain recombines TRBV30 with TRBJ1-2; D unresolved. CDR3 size: 12 residues. Germline CDR1 GTSNPN, CDR2 SVGIG (reference sequence). The V end was cut by 3 bases, the J end by 12 bases, with 17 bases between.

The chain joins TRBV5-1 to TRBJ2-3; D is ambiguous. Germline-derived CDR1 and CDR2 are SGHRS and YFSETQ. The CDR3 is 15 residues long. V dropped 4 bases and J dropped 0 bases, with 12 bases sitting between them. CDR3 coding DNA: TGCGCCAGCAGCCCCGGCAGTTCCAGCACAGATACGCAGTATTTT. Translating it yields CASSPGSSSTDTQYF.

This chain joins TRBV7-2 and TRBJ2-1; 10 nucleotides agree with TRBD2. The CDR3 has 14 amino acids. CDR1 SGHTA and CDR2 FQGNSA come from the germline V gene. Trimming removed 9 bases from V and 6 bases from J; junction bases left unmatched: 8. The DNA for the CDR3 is TGTGCCAGTACAAAACTAGCGGGGACCAATGAGCAGTTCTTC. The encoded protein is CASTKLAGTNEQFF.

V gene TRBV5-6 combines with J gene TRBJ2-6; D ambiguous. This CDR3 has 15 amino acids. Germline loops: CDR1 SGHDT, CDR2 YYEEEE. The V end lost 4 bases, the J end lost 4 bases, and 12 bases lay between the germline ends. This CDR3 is CASSLLQTGANVLTF. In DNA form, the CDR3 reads TGTGCCAGCAGCCTTCTACAAACGGGGGCCAACGTCCTGACTTTC.

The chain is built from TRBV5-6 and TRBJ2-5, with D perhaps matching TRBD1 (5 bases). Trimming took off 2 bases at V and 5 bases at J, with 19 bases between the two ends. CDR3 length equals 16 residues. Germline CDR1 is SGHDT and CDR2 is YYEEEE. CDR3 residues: CASSFYRQVGSETQYF. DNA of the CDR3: TGTGCCAGCAGCTTCTACAGGCAAGTAGGTTCGGAGACCCAGTACTTC.

CDR3 bases: TGCGCCAGCAGCCAGGTCGCGATACAGGGATTCGCGGAGACCCAGTACTTC. Encoded protein: CASSQVAIQGFAETQYF. V usage is TRBV4-1 and J usage is TRBJ2-5; tentative D call: TRBD1 (6 bases). Trimming cost V 3 bases and J 5 bases, with 22 bases left between them. The germline V gene has CDR1 MGHRA and CDR2 YSYEKL. This CDR3 contains 17 residues.

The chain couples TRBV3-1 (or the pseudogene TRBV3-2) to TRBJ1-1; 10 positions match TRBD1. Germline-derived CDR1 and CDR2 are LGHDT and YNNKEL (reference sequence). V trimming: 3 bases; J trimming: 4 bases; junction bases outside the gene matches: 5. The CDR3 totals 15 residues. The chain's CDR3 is CASSHRQGASTEAFF. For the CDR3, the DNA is TGTGCCAGCAGCCACAGACAGGGGGCTAGCACTGAAGCTTTCTTT.

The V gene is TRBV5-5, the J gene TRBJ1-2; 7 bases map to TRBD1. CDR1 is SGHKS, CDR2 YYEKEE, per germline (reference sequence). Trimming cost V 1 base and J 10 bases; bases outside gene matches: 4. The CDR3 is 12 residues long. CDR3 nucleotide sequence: TGTGCCAGCAGCTTGAGACAGGGATACTACACCTTC. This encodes CASSLRQGYYTF. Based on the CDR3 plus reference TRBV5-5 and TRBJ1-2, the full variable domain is DAGVTQSPTHLIKTRGQQVTLRCSPISGHKSVSWYQQVLGQGPQFIFQYYEKEERGRGNFPDRFSARQFPNYSSELNVNALLLGDSALYLCASSLRQGYYTFGSGTRLTVV.

As DNA, the CDR3 is TGTGCCAGCAGTCCTACGGGACCTAACTATGGCTACACCTTC. This sequence encodes CASSPTGPNYGYTF. The V gene is TRBV6-5, the J gene TRBJ1-2, with a weak D call TRBD1 (5 bases). Germline V gene lookup returns CDR1 MNHEY and CDR2 SVGAGI. CDR3 length: 14 residues. The V end was cut by 5 bases, the J end by 0 bases, with 10 bases between.

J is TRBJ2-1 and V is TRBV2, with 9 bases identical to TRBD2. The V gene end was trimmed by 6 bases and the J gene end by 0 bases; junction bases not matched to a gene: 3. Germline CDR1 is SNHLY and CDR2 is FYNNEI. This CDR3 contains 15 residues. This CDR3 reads CASRLAGYSYNEQFF. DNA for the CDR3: TGTGCCAGCAGGCTAGCGGGATACTCCTACAATGAGCAGTTCTTC.

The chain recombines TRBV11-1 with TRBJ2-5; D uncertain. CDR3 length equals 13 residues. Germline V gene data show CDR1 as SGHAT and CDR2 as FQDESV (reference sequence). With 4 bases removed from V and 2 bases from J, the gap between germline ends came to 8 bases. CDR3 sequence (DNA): TGTGCCAGCAGCTATATACAGCAAGAGACCCAGTACTTC. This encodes CASSYIQQETQYF.